This T cell receptor beta chain came from a study of cytomegalovirus exposure and HLA in healthy donors. Study details: Most genotyped donors, roughly 80% of about 360, had Caucasian-associated genetic ancestry. Study-wide findings and caveats: V segments that were indistinguishable, TRBV6-2 and TRBV6-3 among them, were omitted from analysis.

Comments on this clone: What it recognizes is unknown.

CDR1 is KGHSH and CDR2 is LQKENI in the germline V gene. With 2 bases removed from V and 5 bases from J, the gap between germline ends came to 12 bases. The CDR3 has 14 amino acids. Donors consisted of healthy bone marrow donors. This PCR relied on a set of 60 Vbeta primers and 13 Jbeta primers. Using immunoSEQ multiplex PCR, the repertoire was profiled, and TCRdb retains in-frame clones only, with some absent. The sample yields about 170,000 clones, around 76% seen once. V gene TRBV18 combines with J gene TRBJ1-1; D is perhaps TRBD1 (5 bases). This clonotype was sampled from a woman between 25 and 40 years old in good health and CMV-seropositive. The source material was PBMCs. The CDR3 here is CASSPGGASTEAFF. CDR3 DNA: TGTGCCAGCTCACCAGGAGGGGCTAGTACTGAAGCTTTCTTT.